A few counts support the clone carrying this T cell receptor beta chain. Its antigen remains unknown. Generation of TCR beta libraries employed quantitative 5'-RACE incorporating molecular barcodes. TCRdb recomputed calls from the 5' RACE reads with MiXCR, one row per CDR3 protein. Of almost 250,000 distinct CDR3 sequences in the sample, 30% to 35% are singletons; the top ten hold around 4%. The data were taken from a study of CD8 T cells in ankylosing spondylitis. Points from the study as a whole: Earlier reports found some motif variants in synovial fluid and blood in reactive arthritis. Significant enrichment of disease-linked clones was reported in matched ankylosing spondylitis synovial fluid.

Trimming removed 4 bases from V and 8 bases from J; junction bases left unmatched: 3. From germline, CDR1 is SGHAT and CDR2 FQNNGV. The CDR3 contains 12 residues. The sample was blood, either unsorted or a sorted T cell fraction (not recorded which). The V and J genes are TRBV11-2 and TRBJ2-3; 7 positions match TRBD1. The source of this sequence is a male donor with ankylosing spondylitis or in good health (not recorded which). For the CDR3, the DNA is TGTGCCAGCAGCTCGGCAGGGGGTACGCAGTATTTT. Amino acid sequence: CASSSAGGTQYF. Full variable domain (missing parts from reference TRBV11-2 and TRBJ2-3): EAGVAQSPRYKIIEKRQSVAFWCNPISGHATLYWYQQILGQGPKLLIQFQNNGVVDDSQLPKDRFSAERLKGVDSTLKIQPAKLEDSAVYLCASSSAGGTQYFGPGTRLTVL.